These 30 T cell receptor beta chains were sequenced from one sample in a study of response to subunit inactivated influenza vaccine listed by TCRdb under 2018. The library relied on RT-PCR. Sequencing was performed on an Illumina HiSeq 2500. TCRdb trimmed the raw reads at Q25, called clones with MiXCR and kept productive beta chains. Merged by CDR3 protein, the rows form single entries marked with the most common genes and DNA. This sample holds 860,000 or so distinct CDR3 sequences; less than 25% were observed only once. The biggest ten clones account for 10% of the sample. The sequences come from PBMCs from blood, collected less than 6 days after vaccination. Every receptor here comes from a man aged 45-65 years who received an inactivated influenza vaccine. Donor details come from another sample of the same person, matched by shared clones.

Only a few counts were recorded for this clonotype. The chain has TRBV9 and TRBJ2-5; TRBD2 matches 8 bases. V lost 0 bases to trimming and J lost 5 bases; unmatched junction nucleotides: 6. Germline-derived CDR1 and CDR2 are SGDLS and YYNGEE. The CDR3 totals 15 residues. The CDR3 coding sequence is TGTGCCAGCAGCGTAGGGGGGACTAGTCGGGAGACCCAGTACTTC. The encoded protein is CASSVGGTSRETQYF.

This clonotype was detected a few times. The CDR3 here is CASGVVRGALTGELFF. The DNA of the CDR3 is TGCGCCAGCGGCGTTGTTCGCGGGGCACTTACCGGGGAGCTGTTTTTT. The rearrangement uses TRBV5-1 and TRBJ2-2; D perhaps matches TRBD2 (6 bases). From germline, CDR1 is SGHRS and CDR2 YFSETQ. This CDR3 is built from 16 residues. V was trimmed by 7 bases and J by 5 bases, leaving 21 bases between them.

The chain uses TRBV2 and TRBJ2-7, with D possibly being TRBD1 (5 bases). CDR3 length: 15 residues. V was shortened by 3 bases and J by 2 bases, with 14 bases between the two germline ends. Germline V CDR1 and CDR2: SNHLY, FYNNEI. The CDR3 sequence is CASSEMIQGTYEQYF. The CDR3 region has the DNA TGTGCCAGCAGTGAGATGATCCAGGGAACCTACGAGCAGTACTTC.

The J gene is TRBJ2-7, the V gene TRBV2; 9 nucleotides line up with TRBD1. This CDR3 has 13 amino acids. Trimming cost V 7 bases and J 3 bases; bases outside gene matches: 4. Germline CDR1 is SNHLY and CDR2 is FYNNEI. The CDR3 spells CASTLTGGYEQYF. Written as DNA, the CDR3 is TGTGCCAGCACTCTGACAGGGGGCTACGAGCAGTACTTC.

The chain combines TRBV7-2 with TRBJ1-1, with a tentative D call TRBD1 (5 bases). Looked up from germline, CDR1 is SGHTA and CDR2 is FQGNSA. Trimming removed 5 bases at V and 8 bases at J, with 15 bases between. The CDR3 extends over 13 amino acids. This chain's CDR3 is CASSERWGREAFF. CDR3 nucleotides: TGTGCCAGCAGCGAACGATGGGGCAGGGAAGCTTTCTTT. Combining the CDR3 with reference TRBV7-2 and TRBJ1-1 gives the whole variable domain GAGVSQSPSNKVTEKGKDVELRCDPISGHTALYWYRQSLGQGLEFLIYFQGNSAPDKSGLPSDRFSAERTGGSVSTLTIQRTQQEDSAVYLCASSERWGREAFFGQGTRLTVV.

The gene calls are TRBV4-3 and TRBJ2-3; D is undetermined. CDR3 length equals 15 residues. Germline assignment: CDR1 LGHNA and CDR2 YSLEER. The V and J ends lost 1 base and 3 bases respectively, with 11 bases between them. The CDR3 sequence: CASSQGQLTTDTQYF. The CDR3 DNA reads TGCGCCAGCAGCCAAGGACAACTTACGACAGATACGCAGTATTTT.

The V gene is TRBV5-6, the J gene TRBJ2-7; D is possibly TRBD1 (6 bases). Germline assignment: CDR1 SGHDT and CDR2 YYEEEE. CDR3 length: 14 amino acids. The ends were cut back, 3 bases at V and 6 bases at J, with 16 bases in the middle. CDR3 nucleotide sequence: TGTGCCAGCAGCTCGCCGGATACAGGGCTCGAGCAGTACTTC. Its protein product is CASSSPDTGLEQYF.

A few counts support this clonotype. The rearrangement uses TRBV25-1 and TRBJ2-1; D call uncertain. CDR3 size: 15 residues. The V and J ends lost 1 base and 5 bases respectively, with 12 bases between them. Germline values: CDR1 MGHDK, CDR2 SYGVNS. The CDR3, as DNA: TGTGCCAGCAGTGAATTGGGATTTGGAAACAATGAGCAGTTCTTC. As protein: CASSELGFGNNEQFF.

CDR3 nucleotide sequence: TGCGCCAGCAATAGCGGGGGGCCCCCCCACCCCTACAATGAGCAGTTCTTC. It translates to CASNSGGPPHPYNEQFF. V usage is TRBV10-2 and J usage is TRBJ2-1, with 10 bases matching TRBD2. V was pared by 7 bases and J by 2 bases, with 11 bases of the junction left unmatched. There are 17 residues in the CDR3. Germline values: CDR1 WSHSY, CDR2 SAAADI.

This CDR3 is CASSPRSGSGGAWDTQYF. Here the CDR3 DNA reads TGCGCCAGCAGCCCCAGGAGCGGTAGCGGGGGGGCCTGGGATACGCAGTATTTT. This chain joins TRBV4-3 and TRBJ2-3, with 11 bases that match TRBD2. CDR3 length: 18 residues. The V and J ends lost 4 bases and 6 bases, in that order; junction bases with no gene match: 15. CDR1 is LGHNA, CDR2 YSLEER, per germline.

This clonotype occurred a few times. The chain's CDR3 is CASTKGQGTLYEQYF. The DNA of the CDR3 is TGTGCCAGCACCAAGGGACAGGGGACACTTTACGAGCAGTACTTC. The V and J genes are TRBV25-1 and TRBJ2-7, with 10 bases fitting TRBD1. Germline CDR1 reads MGHDK; CDR2 reads SYGVNS. Germline trimming cut 7 bases from V and 4 bases from J; bases unmatched to any gene: 10. The CDR3 consists of 15 residues.

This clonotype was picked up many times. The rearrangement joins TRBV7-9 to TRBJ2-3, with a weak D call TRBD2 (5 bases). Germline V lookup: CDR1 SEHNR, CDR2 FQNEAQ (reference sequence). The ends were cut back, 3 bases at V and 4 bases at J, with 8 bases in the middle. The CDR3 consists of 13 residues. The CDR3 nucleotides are TGTGCCAGCAGCTTTTCTAGCTCAGATACGCAGTATTTT. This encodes CASSFSSSDTQYF.

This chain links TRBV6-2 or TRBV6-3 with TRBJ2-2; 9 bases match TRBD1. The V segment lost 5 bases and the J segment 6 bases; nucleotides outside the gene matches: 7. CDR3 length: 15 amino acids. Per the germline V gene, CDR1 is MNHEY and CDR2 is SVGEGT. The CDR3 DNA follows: TGTGCCAGCAGTGACCGGGACAGGGCTCCCGGGGAGCTGTTTTTT. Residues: CASSDRDRAPGELFF.

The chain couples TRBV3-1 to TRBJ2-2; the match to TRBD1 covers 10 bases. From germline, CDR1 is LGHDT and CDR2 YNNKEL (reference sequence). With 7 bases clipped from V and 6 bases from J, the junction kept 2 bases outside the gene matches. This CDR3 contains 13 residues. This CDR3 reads CASNGQGAGELFF. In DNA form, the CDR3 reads TGTGCCAGCAACGGACAGGGGGCCGGGGAGCTGTTTTTT.

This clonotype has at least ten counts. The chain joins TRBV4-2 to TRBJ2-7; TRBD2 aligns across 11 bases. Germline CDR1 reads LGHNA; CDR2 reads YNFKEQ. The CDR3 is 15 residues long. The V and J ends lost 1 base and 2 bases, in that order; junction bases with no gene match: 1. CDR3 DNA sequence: TGTGCCAGCAGCCAAGGACTAGCGGGAACCTACGAGCAGTACTTC. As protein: CASSQGLAGTYEQYF.

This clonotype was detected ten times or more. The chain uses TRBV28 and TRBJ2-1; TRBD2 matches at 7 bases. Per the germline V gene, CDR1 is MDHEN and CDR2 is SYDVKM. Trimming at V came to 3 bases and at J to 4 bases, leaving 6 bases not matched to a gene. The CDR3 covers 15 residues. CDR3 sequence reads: CASSLGGRVYNEQFF. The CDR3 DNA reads TGTGCCAGCAGTTTGGGCGGGAGAGTGTACAATGAGCAGTTCTTC. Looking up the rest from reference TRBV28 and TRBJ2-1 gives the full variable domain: DVKVTQSSRYLVKRTGEKVFLECVQDMDHENMFWYRQDPGLGLRLIYFSYDVKMKEKGDIPEGYSVSREKKERFSLILESASTNQTSMYLCASSLGGRVYNEQFFGPGTRLTVL.

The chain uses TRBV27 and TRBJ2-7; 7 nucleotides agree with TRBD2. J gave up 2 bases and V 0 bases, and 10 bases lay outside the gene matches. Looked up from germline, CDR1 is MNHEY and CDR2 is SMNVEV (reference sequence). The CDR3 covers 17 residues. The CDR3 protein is CASSLSDVKRGAYEQYF. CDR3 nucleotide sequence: TGTGCCAGCAGTTTATCTGATGTGAAGCGGGGTGCCTACGAGCAGTACTTC.

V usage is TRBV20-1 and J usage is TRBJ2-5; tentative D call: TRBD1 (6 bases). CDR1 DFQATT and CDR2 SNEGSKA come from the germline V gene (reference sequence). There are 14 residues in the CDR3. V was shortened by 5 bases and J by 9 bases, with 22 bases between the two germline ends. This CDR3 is CSAPPGTKKAAQYF. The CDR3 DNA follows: TGCAGTGCTCCGCCCGGGACAAAGAAAGCGGCCCAGTACTTC.

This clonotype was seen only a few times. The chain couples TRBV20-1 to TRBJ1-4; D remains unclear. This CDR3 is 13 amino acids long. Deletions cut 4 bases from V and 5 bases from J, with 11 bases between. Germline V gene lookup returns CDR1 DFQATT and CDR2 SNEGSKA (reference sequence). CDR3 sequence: CSAIRVRNEKLFF. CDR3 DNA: TGCAGTGCTATAAGGGTCCGAAATGAAAAACTGTTTTTT.

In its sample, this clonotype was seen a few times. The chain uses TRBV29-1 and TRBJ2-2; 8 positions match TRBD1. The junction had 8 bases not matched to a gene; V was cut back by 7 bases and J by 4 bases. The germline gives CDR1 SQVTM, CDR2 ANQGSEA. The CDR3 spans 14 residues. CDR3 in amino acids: CSAQTGVITGELFF. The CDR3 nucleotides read TGCAGCGCTCAGACAGGGGTGATCACCGGGGAGCTGTTTTTT.

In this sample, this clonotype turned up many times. The CDR3 bases are TGTGCCAGCAGCATAGGCAGGGGGTCCAATTCACCCCTCCACTTT. Protein sequence: CASSIGRGSNSPLHF. This rearrangement joins TRBV12-3 or TRBV12-4 to TRBJ1-6; TRBD1 matches at 7 bases. The V gene end was trimmed by 6 bases and the J gene end by 7 bases; junction bases not matched to a gene: 9. The CDR3 runs to 15 residues.

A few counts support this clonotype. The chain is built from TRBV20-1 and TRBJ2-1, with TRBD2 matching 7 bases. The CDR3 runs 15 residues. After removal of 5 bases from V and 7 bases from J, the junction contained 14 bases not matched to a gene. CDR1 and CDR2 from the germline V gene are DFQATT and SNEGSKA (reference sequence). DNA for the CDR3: TGCAGTGCTTTAACAGCGGGGAGGGCCGGGAATGAGCAGTTCTTC. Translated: CSALTAGRAGNEQFF.

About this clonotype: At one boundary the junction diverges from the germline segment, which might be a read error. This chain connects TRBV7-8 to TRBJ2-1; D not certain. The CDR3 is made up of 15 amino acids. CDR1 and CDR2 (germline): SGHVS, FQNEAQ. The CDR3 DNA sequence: TGTGCCAGCAGCCCCGGTAGGGTGGTGGGCAATGAGCAGTTTTTC. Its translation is CASSPGRVVGNEQFF.

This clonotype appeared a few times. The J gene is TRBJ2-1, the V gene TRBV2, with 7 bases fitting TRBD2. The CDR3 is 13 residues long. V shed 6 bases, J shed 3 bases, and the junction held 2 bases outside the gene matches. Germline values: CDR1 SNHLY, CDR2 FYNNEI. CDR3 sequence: CASRRDYYNEQFF. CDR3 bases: TGTGCCAGCAGGCGGGACTACTACAATGAGCAGTTCTTC.

CDR3 sequence (DNA): TGTGCCAGCAGTTTAGGGGTAGTTCTAGCCAAAAACATTCAGTACTTC. It specifies CASSLGVVLAKNIQYF. J is TRBJ2-4 and V is TRBV12-3 or TRBV12-4; no definite D call. The length of the CDR3 is 16 residues. Trimming removed 1 base at V and 0 bases at J, with 10 bases between.

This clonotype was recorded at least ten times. The CDR3 sequence is CASSWPRSPYEQFF. In nucleotides, the CDR3 is TGTGCCAGCAGCTGGCCCAGGAGCCCGTATGAGCAGTTCTTC. This chain uses TRBV7-9 with TRBJ2-1, with D uncertain. The CDR3 covers 14 residues. From germline, CDR1 is SEHNR and CDR2 FQNEAQ (reference sequence). The ends were cut back, 4 bases at V and 8 bases at J, with 15 bases in the middle.

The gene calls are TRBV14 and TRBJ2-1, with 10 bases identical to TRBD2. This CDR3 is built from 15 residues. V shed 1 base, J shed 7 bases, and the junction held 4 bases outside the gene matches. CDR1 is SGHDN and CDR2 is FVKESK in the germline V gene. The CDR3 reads CASSQAILAGNEQFF. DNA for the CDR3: TGTGCCAGCAGCCAAGCTATACTAGCGGGAAATGAGCAGTTCTTC. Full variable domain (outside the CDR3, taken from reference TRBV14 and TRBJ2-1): EAGVTQFPSHSVIEKGQTVTLRCDPISGHDNLYWYRRVMGKEIKFLLHFVKESKQDESGMPNNRFLAERTGGTYSTLKVQPAELEDSGVYFCASSQAILAGNEQFFGPGTRLTVL.

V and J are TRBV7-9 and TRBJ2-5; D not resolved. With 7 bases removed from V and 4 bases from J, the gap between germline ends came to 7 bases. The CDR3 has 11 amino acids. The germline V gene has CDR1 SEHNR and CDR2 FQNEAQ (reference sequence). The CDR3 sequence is CASTRTETQYF. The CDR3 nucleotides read TGTGCCAGCACAAGGACAGAGACCCAGTACTTC.

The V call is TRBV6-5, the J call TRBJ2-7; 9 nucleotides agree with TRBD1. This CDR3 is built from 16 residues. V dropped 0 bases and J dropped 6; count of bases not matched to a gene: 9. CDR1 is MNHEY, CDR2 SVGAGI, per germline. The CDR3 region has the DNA TGTGCCAGCAGTTACTCTATTGGGACAGGGTCCGCCGAGCAGTACTTC. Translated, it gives CASSYSIGTGSAEQYF.

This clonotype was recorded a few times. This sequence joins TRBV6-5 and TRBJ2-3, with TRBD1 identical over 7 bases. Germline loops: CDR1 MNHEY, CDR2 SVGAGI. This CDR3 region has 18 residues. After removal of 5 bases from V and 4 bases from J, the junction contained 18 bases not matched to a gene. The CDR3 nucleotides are TGTGCCAGCAGTAACACCTTCAGGGGGAGATTGGGGTCAGATACGCAGTATTTT. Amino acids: CASSNTFRGRLGSDTQYF.